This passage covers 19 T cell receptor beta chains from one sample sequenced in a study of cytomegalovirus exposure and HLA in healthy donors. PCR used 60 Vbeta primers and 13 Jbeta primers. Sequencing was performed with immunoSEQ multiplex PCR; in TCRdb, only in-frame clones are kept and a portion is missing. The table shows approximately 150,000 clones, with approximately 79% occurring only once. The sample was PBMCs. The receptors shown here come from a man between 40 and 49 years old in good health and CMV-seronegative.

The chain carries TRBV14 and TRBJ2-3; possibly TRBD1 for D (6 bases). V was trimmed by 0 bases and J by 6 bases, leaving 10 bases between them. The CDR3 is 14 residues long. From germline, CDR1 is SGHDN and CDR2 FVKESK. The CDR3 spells CASSQDHRVDTQYF. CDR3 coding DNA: TGTGCCAGCAGCCAAGATCACAGGGTGGATACGCAGTATTTT.

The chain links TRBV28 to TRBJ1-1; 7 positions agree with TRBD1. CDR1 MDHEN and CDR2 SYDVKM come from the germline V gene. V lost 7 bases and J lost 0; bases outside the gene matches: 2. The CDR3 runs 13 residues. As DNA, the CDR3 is TGTGCCAGCACGACAGGGATGAACACTGAAGCTTTCTTT. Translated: CASTTGMNTEAFF.

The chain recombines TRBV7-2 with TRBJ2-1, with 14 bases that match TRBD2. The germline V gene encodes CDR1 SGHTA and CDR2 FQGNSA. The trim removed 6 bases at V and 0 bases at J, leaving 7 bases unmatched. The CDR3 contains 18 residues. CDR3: CASRGLAGGTTSYNEQFF. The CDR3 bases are TGTGCCAGCAGAGGACTAGCGGGGGGAACCACCTCCTACAATGAGCAGTTCTTC.

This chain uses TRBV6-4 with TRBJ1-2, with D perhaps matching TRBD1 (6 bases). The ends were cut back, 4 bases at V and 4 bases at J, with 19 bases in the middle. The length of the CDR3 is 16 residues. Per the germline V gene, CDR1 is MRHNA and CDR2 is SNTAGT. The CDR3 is CASSAGDKTLGYGYTF. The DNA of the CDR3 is TGTGCCAGCAGTGCAGGGGATAAGACCCTCGGCTATGGCTACACCTTC.

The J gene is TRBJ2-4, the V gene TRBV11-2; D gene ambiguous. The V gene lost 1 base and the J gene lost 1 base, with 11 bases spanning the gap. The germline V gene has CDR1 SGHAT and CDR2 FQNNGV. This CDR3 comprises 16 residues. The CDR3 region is CASSLAITLAKNIQYF. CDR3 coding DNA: TGTGCCAGCAGCTTAGCTATAACGTTGGCCAAAAACATTCAGTACTTC.

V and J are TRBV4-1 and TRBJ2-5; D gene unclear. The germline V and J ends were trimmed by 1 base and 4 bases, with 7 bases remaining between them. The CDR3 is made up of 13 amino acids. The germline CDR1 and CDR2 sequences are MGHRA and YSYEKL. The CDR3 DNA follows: TGCGCCAGCAGCCAAGGACACCCAGAGACCCAGTACTTC. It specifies CASSQGHPETQYF.

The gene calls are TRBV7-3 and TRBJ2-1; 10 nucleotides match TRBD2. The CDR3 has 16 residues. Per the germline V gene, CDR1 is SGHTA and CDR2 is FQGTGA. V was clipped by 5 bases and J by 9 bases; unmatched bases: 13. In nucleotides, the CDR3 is TGTGCCAGCAGCAGTAGTTTGAGCGGGGGGGCCCGTGAGCAGTTCTTC. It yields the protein CASSSSLSGGAREQFF. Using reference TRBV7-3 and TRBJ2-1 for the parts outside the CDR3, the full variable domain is GAGVSQTPSNKVTEKGKYVELRCDPISGHTALYWYRQSLGQGPEFLIYFQGTGAADDSGLPNDRFFAVRPEGSVSTLKIQRTERGDSAVYLCASSSSLSGGAREQFFGPGTRLTVL.

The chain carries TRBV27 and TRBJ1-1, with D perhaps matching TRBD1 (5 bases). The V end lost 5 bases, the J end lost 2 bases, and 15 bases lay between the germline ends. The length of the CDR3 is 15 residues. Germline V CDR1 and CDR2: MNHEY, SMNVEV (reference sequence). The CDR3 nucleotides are TGTGCCAGCAGTCGCCAGACAGTCTCAAACACTGAAGCTTTCTTT. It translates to CASSRQTVSNTEAFF.

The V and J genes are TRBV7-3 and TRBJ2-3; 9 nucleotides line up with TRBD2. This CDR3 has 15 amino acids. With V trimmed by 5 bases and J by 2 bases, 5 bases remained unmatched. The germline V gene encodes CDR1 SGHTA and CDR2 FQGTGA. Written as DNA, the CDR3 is TGTGCCAGCAGCCCCGGGGGACTAGCCACAGATACGCAGTATTTT. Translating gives CASSPGGLATDTQYF. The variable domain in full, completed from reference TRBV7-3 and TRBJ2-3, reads GAGVSQTPSNKVTEKGKYVELRCDPISGHTALYWYRQSLGQGPEFLIYFQGTGAADDSGLPNDRFFAVRPEGSVSTLKIQRTERGDSAVYLCASSPGGLATDTQYFGPGTRLTVL.

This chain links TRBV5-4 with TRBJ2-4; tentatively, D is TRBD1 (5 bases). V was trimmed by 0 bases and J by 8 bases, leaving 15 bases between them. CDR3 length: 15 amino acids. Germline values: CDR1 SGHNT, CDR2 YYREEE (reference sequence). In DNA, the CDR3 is TGTGCCAGCAGCTTGGGGTCGGGCAGGGAACACATTCAGTACTTC. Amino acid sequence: CASSLGSGREHIQYF.

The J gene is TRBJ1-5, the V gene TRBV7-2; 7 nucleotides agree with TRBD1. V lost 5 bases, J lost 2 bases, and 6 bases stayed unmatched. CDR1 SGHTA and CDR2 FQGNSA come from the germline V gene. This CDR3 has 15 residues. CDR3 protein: CASSTGDGGNQPQHF. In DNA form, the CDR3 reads TGTGCCAGCAGCACAGGGGACGGGGGCAATCAGCCCCAGCATTTT.

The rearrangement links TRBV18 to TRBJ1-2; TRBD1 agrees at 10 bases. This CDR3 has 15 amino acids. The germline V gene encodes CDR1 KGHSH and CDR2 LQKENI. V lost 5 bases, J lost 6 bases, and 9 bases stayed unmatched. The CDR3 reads CASSGGTGDRDGYTF. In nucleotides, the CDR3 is TGTGCCAGCTCAGGCGGGACAGGGGATCGCGATGGCTACACCTTC.

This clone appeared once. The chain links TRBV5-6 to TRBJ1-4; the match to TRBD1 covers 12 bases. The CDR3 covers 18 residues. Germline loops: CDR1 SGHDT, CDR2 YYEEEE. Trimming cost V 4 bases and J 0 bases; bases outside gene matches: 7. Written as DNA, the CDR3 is TGTGCCAGCAGCCCCGGGACAGGGGGCCCAACAACTAATGAAAAACTGTTTTTT. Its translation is CASSPGTGGPTTNEKLFF.

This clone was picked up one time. The CDR3 DNA sequence: TGTGCCAGCAGCTTAGCGCGTCAGGGATTCACCGGGGAGCTGTTTTTT. Translation gives CASSLARQGFTGELFF. The chain employs TRBV7-2 and TRBJ2-2, with D perhaps TRBD1 (5 bases). This CDR3 has 16 residues. V lost 0 bases and J lost 4, with 12 bases in between. Per germline, CDR1 SGHTA and CDR2 FQGNSA.

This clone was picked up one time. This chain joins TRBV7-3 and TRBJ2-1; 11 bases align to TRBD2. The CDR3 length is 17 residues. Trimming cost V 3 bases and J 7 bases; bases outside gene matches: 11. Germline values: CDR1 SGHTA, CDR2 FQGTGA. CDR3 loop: CASSFSGGDYEGNEQFF. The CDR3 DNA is TGTGCCAGCAGCTTTAGCGGGGGGGATTATGAGGGTAATGAGCAGTTCTTC.

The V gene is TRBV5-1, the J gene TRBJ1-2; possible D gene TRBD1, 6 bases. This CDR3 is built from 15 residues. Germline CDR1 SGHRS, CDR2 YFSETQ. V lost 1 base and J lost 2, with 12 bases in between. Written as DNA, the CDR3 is TGCGCCAGCAGCTTGAACGAGGGGGGGAACTATGGCTACACCTTC. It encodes CASSLNEGGNYGYTF.

CDR3: CASSSHDRNTGELFF. DNA of the CDR3: TGTGCCAGCAGTTCTCATGACAGGAACACCGGGGAGCTGTTTTTT. The gene calls are TRBV27 and TRBJ2-2, with D maybe TRBD1 (5 bases). V was cut by 4 bases and J by 1 base, with 10 bases left in between. The germline V gene encodes CDR1 MNHEY and CDR2 SMNVEV (reference sequence). This CDR3 spans 15 amino acids.

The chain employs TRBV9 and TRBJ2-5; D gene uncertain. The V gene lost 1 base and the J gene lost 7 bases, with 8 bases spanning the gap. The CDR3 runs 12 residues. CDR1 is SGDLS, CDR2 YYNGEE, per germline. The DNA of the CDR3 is TGTGCCAGCAGCGTAAACAGTGGGACCCAGTACTTC. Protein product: CASSVNSGTQYF.

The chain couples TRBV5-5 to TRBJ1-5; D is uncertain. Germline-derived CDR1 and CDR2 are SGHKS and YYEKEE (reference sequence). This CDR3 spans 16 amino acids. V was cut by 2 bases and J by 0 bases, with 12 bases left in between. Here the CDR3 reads CASSFREDYSNQPQHF. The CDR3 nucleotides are TGTGCCAGCAGCTTCCGGGAGGACTATAGCAATCAGCCCCAGCATTTT. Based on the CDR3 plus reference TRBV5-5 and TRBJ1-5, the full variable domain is DAGVTQSPTHLIKTRGQQVTLRCSPISGHKSVSWYQQVLGQGPQFIFQYYEKEERGRGNFPDRFSARQFPNYSSELNVNALLLGDSALYLCASSFREDYSNQPQHFGDGTRLSIL.